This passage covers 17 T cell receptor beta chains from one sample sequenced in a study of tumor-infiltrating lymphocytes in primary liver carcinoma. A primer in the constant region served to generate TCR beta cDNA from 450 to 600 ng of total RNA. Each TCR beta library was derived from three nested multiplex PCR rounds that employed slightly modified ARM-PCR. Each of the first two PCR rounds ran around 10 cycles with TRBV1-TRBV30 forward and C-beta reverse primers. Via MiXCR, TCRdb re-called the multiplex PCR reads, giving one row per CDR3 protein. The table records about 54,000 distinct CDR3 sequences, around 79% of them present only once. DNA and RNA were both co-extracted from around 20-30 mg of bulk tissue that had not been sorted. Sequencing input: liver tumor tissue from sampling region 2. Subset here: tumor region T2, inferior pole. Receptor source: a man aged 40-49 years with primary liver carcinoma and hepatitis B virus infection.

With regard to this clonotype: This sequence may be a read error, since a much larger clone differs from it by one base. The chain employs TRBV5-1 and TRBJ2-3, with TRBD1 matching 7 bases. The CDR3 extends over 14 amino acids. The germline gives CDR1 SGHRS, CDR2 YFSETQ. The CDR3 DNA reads TGCGCCAGCAGCTCGGGACAGATCACAGATATGCAGTATTTT. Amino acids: CASSSGQITDMQYF.

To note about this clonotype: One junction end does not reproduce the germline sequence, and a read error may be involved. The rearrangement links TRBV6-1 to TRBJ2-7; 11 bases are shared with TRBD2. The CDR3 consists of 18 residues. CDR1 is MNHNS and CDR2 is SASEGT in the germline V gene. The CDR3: CATIFQTSGALSSYKQYF. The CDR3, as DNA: TGTGCCACCATCTTCCAGACTAGCGGGGCCCTGAGCTCCTACAAGCAGTACTTC.

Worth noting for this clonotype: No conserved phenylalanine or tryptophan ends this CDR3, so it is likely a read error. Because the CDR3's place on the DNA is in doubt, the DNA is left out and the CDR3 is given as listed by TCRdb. The CDR3 region is CSGLPGQGVDVQFL. The chain joins TRBV29-1 to TRBJ2-1; no check of the table's D call, TRBD1, against the DNA was made. Germline loops: CDR1 SQVTM, CDR2 ANQGSEA. The length of the CDR3 is 14 amino acids, counting both ends.

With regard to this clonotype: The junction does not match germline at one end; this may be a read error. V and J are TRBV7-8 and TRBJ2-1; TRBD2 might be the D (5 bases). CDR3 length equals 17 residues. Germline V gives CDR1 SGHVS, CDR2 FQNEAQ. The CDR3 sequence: CASSLDGAGRSYNEQFF. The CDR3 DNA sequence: TGTGCGAGCAGCTTGGACGGAGCTGGGAGATCCTACAATGAGCAGTTCTTC.

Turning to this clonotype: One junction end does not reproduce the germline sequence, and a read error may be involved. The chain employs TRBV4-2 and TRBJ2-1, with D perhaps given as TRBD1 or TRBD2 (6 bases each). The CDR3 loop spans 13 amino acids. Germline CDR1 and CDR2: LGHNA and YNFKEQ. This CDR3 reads CVSNRQEGNGQFF. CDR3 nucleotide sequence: TGTGTCAGCAACCGACAGGAGGGCAATGGGCAGTTCTTC.

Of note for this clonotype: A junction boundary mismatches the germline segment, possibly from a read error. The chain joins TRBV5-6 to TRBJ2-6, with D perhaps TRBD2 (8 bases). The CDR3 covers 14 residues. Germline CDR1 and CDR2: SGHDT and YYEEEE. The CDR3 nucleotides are TGTGCCAGCATGGGGACAGCGGGGGCCAACGTCCCGACTTTC. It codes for CASMGTAGANVPTF.

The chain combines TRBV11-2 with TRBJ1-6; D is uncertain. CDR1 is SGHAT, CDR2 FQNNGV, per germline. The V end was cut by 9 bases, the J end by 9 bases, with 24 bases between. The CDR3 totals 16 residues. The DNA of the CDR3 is TGTGCCAGTAGCCTATGGGTCTCTGGAGAAGGTTCACCCCTCCACTTT. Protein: CASSLWVSGEGSPLHF.

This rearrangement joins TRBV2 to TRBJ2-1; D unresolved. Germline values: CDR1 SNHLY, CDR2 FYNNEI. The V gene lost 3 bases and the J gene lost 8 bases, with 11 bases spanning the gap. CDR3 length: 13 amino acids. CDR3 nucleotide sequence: TGTGCCAGCAGTGAGGGGTGGGCGGATGAGCAGTTCTTC. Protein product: CASSEGWADEQFF.

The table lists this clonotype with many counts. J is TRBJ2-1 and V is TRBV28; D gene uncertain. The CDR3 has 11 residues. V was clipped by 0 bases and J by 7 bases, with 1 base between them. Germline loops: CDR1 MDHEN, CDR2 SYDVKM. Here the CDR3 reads CASSLWNEQFF. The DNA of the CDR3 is TGTGCCAGCAGTTTATGGAATGAGCAGTTCTTC.

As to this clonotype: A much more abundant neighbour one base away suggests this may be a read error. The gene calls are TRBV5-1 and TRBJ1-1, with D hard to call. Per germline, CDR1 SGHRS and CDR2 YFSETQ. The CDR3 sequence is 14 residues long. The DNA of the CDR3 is TGCGCCAGCAGCTTGGCAGGCAGGAACACTGAAGCTTTGTTT. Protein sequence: CASSLAGRNTEALF. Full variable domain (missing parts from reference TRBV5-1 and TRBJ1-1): KAGVTQTPRYLIKTRGQQVTLSCSPISGHRSVSWYQQTPGQGLQFLFEYFSETQRNKGNFPGRFSGRQFSNSRSEMNVSTLELGDSALYLCASSLAGRNTEALFGQGTRLTVV.

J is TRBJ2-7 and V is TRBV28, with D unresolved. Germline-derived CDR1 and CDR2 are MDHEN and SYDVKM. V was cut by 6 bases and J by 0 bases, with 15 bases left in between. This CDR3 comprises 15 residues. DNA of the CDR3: TGTGCCAGCAGCCCTGGACGGCATAGCTCCTACGAGCAGTACTTC. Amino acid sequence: CASSPGRHSSYEQYF.

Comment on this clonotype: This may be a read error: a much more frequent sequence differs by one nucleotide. CDR3 amino acids: CSARDSTDLQDTQYF. For the CDR3, the DNA is TGCAGTGCTAGAGACTCGACGGACTTACAAGATACCCAGTACTTC. The chain employs TRBV20-1 and TRBJ2-5; D might be TRBD2 (5 bases). Germline lookup yields CDR1 DFQATT and CDR2 SNEGSKA (reference sequence). The CDR3 extends over 15 amino acids.

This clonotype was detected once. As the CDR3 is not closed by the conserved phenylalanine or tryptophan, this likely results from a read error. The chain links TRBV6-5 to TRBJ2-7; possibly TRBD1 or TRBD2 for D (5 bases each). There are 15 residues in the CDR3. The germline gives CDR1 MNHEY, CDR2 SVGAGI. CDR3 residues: CASRMPGDLSHEQYS. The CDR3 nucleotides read TGTGCCAGCAGGATGCCCGGGGACCTCTCCCACGAGCAGTACTCC.

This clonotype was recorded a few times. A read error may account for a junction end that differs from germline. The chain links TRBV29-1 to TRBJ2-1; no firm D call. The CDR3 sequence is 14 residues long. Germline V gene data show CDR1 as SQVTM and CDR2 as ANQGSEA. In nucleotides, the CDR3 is TGCAGCGTTGAAGGGCACGACCCTAACAGTGAGCAATTCTTC. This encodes CSVEGHDPNSEQFF.

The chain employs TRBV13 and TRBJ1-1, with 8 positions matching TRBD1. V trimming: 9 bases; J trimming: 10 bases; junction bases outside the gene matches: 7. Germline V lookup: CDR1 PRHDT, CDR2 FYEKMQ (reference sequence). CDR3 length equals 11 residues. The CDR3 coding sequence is TGTGCCAGTACCTTCGGACAGGGAGCTTTCTTT. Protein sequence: CASTFGQGAFF.

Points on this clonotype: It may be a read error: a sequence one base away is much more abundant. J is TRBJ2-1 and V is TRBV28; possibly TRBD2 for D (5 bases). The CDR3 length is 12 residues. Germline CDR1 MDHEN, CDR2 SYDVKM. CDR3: CAGSSAVLAQFF. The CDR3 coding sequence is TGTGCCGGCAGTTCAGCGGTTTTGGCGCAGTTCTTC.

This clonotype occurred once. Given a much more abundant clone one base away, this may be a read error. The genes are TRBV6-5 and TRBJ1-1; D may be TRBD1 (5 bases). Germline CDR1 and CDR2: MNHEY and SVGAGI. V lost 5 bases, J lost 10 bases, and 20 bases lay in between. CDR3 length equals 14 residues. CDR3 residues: CASSIQGVRAGAFF. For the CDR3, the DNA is TGTGCCAGCAGTATTCAGGGAGTGAGGGCTGGAGCTTTCTTT.